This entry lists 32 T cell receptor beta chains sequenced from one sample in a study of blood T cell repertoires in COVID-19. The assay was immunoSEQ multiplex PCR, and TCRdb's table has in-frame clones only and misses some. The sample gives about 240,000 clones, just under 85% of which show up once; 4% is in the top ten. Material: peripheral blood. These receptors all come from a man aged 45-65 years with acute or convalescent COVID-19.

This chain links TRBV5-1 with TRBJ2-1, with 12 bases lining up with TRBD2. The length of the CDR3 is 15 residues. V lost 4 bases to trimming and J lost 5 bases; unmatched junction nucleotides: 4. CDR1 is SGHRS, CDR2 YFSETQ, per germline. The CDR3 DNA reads TGCGCCAGCAGCCCGACTAGCGGGGGCCACAATGAGCAGTTCTTC. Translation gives CASSPTSGGHNEQFF.

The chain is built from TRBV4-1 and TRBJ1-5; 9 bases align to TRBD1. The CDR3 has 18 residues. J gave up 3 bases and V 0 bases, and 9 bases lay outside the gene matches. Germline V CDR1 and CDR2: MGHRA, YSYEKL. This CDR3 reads CASSQEKVGTGNNQPQHF. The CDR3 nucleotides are TGCGCCAGCAGCCAAGAGAAAGTTGGGACAGGGAACAATCAGCCCCAGCATTTT.

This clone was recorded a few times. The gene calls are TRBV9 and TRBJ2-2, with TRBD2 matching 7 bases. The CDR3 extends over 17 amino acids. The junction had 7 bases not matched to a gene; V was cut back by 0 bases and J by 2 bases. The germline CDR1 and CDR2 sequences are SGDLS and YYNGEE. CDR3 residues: CASSVVPSSGNTGELFF. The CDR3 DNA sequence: TGTGCCAGCAGCGTAGTACCTTCTAGCGGAAACACCGGGGAGCTGTTTTTT.

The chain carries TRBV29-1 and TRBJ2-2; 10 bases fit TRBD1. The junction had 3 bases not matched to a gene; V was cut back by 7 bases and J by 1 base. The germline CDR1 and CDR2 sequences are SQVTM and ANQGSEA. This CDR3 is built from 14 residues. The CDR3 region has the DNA TGCAGCGCCAGGACAGGGGGGAACACCGGGGAGCTGTTTTTT. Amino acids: CSARTGGNTGELFF.

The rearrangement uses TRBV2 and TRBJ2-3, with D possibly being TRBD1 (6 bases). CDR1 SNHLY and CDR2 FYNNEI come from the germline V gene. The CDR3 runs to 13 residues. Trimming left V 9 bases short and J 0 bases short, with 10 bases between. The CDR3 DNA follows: TGTGCCAGTAGGACAGAGAGCACAGATACGCAGTATTTT. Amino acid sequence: CASRTESTDTQYF.

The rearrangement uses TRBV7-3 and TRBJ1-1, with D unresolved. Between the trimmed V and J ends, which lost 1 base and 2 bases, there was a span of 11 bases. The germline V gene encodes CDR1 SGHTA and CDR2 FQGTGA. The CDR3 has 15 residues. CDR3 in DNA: TGTGCCAGCAGCTTAAATGGGCTGTCTAACACTGAAGCTTTCTTT. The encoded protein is CASSLNGLSNTEAFF.

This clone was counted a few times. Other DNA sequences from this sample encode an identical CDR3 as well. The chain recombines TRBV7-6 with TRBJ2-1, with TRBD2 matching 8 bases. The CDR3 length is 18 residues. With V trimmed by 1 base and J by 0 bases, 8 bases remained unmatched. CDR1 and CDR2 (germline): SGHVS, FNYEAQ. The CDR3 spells CASSLVASGGSSYNEQFF. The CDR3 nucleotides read TGTGCCAGCAGCTTAGTGGCGAGCGGGGGAAGCTCCTACAATGAGCAGTTCTTC.

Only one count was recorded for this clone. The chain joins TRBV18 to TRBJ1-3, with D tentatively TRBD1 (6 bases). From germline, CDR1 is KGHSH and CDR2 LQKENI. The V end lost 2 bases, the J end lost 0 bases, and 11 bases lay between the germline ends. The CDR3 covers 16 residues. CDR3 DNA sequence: TGTGCCAGCTCACCAGCTCAGGGGAGCTCTGGAAACACCATATATTTT. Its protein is CASSPAQGSSGNTIYF.

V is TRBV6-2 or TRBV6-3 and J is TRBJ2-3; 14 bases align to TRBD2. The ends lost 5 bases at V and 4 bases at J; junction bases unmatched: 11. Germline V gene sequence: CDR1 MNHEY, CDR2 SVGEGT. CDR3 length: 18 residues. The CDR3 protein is CASSTTSGRAIGSDTQYF. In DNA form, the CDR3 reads TGTGCCAGCAGTACGACTAGCGGGAGGGCCATAGGGTCAGATACGCAGTATTTT.

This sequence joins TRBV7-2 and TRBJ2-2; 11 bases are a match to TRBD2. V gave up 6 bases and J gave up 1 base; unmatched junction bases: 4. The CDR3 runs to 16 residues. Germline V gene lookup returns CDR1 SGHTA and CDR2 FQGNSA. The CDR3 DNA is TGTGCCAGCAGATTGACTAGCGGGGTGAACACCGGGGAGCTGTTTTTT. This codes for CASRLTSGVNTGELFF.

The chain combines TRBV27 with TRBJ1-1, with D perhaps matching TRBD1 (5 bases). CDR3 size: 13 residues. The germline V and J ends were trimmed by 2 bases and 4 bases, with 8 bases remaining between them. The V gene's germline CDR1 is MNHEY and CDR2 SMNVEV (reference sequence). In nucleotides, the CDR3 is TGTGCCAGCAGTTTAGGGGCCGGCACTGAAGCTTTCTTT. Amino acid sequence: CASSLGAGTEAFF.

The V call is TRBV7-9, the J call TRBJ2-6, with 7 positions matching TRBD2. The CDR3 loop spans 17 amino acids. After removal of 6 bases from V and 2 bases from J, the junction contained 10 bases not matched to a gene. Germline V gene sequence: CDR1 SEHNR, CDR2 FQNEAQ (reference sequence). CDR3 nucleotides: TGTGCCAGCAGGCCACATCCTCGGGGGGCTGGGGCCAACGTCCTGACTTTC. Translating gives CASRPHPRGAGANVLTF.

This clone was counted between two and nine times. The CDR3 reads CASSERVTGAVEKLFF. The CDR3 nucleotides read TGTGCCAGCAGCGAGAGAGTTACAGGGGCTGTGGAAAAACTGTTTTTT. The rearrangement joins TRBV9 to TRBJ1-4; 7 bases map to TRBD1. In germline, CDR1 is SGDLS, CDR2 YYNGEE. J gave up 8 bases and V 3 bases, and 13 bases lay outside the gene matches. This CDR3 spans 16 amino acids. Supplemented by reference TRBV9 and TRBJ1-4, the full variable domain reads DSGVTQTPKHLITATGQRVTLRCSPRSGDLSVYWYQQSLDQGLQFLIQYYNGEERAKGNILERFSAQQFPDLHSELNLSSLELGDSALYFCASSERVTGAVEKLFFGSGTQLSVL.

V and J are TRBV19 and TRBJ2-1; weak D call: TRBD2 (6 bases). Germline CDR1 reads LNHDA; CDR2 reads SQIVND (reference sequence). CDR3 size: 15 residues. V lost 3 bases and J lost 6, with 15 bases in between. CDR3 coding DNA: TGTGCCAGTAGTATTGTAGCGGAAGATGTCAATGAGCAGTTCTTC. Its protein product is CASSIVAEDVNEQFF.

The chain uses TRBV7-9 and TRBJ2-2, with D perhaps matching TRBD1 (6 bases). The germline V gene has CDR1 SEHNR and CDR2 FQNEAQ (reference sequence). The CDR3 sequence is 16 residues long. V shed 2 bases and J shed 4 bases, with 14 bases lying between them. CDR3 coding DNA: TGTGCCAGCAGCTTAATCAGGGGTCGAGGCACCGGGGAGCTGTTTTTT. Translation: CASSLIRGRGTGELFF.

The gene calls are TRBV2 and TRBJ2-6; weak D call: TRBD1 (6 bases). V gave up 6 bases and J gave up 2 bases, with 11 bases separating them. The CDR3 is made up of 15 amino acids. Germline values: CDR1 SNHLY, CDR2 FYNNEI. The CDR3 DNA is TGTGCCAGCAGAGTGAACAGGGCTGGGGCCAACGTCCTGACTTTC. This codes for CASRVNRAGANVLTF.

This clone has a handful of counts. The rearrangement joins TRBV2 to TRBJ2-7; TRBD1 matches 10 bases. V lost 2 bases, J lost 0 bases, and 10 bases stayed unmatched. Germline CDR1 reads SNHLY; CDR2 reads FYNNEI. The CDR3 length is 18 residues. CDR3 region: CASSEFGTGAVFSYEQYF. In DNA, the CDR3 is TGTGCCAGCAGTGAATTCGGGACAGGGGCTGTTTTCTCCTACGAGCAGTACTTC.

CDR3 nucleotide sequence: TGTGCCAGTAGTAGGACAGGGAGGACCACTGAAGCTTTCTTT. Translated, it gives CASSRTGRTTEAFF. V and J are TRBV19 and TRBJ1-1, with 8 bases identical to TRBD1. This CDR3 comprises 14 residues. From germline, CDR1 is LNHDA and CDR2 SQIVND (reference sequence). With V trimmed by 4 bases and J by 4 bases, 5 bases remained unmatched.

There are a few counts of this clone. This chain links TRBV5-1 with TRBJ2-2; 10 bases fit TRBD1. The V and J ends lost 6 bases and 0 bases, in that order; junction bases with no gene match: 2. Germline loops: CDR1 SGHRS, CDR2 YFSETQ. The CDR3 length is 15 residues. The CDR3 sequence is CASTDRGPNTGELFF. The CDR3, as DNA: TGCGCCAGCACCGACAGGGGGCCGAACACCGGGGAGCTGTTTTTT.

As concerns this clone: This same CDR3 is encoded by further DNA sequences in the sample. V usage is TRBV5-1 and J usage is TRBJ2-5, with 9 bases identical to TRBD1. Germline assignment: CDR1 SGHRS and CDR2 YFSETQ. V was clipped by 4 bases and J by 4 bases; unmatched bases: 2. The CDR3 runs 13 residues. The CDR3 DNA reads TGCGCCAGCAGCCGGGGACAGGGAGAGACCCAGTACTTC. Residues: CASSRGQGETQYF.

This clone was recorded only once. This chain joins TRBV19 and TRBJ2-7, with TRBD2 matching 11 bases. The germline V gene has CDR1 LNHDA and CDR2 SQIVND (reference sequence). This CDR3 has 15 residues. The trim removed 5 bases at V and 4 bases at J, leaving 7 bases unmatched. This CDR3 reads CASSWGLAAEYEQYF. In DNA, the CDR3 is TGTGCCAGTAGTTGGGGACTAGCGGCAGAATACGAGCAGTACTTC. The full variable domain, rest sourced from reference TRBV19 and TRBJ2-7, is DGGITQSPKYLFRKEGQNVTLSCEQNLNHDAMYWYRQDPGQGLRLIYYSQIVNDFQKGDIAEGYSVSREKKESFPLTVTSAQKNPTAFYLCASSWGLAAEYEQYFGPGTRLTVT.

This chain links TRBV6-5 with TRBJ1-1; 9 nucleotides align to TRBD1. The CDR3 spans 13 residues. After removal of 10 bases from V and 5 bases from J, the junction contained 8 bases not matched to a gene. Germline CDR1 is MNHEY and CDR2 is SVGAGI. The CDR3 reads CATPDRGGTEAFF. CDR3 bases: TGTGCCACTCCAGACAGGGGGGGGACTGAAGCTTTCTTT.

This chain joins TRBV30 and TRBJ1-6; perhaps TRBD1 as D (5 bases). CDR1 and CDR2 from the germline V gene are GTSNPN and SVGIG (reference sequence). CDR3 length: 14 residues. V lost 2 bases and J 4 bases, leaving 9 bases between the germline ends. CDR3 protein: CAWSTGGYNSPLHF. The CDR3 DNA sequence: TGTGCCTGGAGTACCGGGGGTTATAATTCACCCCTCCACTTT.

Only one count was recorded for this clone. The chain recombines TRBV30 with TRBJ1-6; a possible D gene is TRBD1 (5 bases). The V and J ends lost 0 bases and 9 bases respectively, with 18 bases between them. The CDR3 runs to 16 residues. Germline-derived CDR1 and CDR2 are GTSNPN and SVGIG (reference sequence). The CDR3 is CAWSVTRRGSGSPLHF. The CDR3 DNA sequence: TGTGCCTGGAGTGTAACTCGAAGGGGATCGGGTTCACCCCTCCACTTT.

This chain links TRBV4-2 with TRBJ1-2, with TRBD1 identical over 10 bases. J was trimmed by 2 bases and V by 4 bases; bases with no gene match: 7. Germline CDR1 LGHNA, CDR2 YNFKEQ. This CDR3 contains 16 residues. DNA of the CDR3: TGTGCCAGCAGCCGGGGACAGGGGATGACAAACTATGGCTACACCTTC. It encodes CASSRGQGMTNYGYTF.

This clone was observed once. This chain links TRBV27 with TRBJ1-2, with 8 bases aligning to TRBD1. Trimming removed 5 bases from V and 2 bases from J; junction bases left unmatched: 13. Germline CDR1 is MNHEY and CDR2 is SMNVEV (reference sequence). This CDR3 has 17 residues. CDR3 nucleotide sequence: TGTGCCAGCAGTCCCCTGCAGGGGGCCTTGCCAAACTATGGCTACACCTTC. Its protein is CASSPLQGALPNYGYTF.

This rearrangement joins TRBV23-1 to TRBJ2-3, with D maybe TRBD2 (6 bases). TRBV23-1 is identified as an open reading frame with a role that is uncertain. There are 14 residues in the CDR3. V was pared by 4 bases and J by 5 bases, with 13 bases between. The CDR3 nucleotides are TGCGCCAGCAGTCGGACGGGGGTGAGAGATACGCAGTATTTT. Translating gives CASSRTGVRDTQYF.

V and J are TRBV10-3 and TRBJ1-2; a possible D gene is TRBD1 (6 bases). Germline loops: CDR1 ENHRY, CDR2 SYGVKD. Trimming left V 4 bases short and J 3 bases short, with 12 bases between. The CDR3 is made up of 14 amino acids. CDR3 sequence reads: CAISVQGTHYGYTF. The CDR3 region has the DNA TGTGCCATCAGTGTCCAGGGGACCCACTATGGCTACACCTTC.

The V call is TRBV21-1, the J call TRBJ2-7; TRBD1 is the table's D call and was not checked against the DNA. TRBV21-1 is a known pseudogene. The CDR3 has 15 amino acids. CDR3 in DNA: TGTGCCAGCAGCAAAACGGGACAGGGGCTCCACGAGCAGTACTTC. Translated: CASSKTGQGLHEQYF.

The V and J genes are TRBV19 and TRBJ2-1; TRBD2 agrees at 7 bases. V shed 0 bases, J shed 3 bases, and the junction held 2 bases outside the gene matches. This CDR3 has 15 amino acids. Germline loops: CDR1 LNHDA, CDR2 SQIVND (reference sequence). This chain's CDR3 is CASSIESGIYNEQFF. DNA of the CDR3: TGTGCCAGTAGTATAGAGAGCGGGATCTACAATGAGCAGTTCTTC.

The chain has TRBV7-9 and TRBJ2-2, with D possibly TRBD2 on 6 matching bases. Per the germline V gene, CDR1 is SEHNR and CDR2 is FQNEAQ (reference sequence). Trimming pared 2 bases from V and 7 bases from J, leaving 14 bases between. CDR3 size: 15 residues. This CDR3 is CASSLSRPRGGELFF. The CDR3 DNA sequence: TGTGCCAGCAGCTTATCCCGGCCGCGGGGCGGGGAGCTGTTTTTT.

CDR3 DNA: TGTGCCAGCAGCGACCAGCGGGGGCCTTCCTACAATGAGCAGTTCTTC. Protein: CASSDQRGPSYNEQFF. The genes are TRBV9 and TRBJ2-1, with TRBD2 identical over 8 bases. CDR1 is SGDLS, CDR2 YYNGEE, per germline. This CDR3 comprises 16 residues. With 3 bases clipped from V and 1 base from J, the junction kept 6 bases outside the gene matches.